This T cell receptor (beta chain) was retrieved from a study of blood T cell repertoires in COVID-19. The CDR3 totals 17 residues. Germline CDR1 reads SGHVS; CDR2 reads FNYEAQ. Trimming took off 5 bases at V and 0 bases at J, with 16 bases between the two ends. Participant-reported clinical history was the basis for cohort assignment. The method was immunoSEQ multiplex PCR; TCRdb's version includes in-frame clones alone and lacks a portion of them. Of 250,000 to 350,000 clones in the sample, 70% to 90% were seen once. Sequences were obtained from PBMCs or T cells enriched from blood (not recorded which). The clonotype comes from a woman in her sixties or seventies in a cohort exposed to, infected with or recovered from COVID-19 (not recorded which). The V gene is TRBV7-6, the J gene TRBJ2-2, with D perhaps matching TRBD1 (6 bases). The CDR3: CASSHLGQGTNTGELFF. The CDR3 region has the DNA TGTGCCAGCAGCCATTTGGGGCAGGGGACGAACACCGGGGAGCTGTTTTTT.